This T cell receptor beta chain comes out of a study of PD-1 blockade in classical Hodgkin lymphoma. Across the study: Patients were dosed intravenously with nivolumab at 3 mg/kg every 2 weeks.

Study-level results: It was reported that newly diagnosed patients had less baseline TCR diversity than healthy donors. Only CD4+ TCR diversity, not CD8+, had risen significantly by C4D1. Newly diagnosed patients had diversity similar to the baseline diversity of complete responders.

Comment on this clone: What it binds is not known.

Germline CDR1 reads MNHNS; CDR2 reads SASEGT. The CDR3 is 15 amino acids. V gave up 7 bases and J gave up 4 bases, with 17 bases separating them. Clones were sequenced by immunoSEQ multiplex PCR, and TCRdb holds only the in-frame ones, with some missing. In the table there are 46,000 or so clones, about 90% of which are singletons. Every patient had relapsed following autologous stem cell transplantation, and cohorts differed in brentuximab vedotin exposure. The source was peripheral blood mononuclear cells (PBMCs), collected at baseline. The chain employs TRBV6-1 and TRBJ2-4, with a tentative D call TRBD2 (5 bases). This TCR derives from a human donor with classical Hodgkin lymphoma. The CDR3 protein is CASTGGGGIKNIQYF. The CDR3, as DNA: TGTGCCAGCACGGGCGGTGGAGGAATTAAAAACATTCAGTACTTC.